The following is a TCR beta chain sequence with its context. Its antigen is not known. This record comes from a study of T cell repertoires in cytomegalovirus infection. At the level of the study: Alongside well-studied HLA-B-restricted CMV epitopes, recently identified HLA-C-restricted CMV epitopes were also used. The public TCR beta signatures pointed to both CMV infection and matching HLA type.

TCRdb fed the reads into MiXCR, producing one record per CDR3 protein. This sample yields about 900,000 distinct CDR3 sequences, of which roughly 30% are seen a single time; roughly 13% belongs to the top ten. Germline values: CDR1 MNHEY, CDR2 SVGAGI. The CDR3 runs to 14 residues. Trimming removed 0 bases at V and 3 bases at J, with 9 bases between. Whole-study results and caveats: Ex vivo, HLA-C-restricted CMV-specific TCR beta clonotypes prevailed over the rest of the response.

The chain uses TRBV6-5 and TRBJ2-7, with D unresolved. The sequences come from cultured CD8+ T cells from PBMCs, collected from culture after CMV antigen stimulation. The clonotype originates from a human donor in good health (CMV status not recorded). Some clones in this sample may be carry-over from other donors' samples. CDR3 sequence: CASSYSEGFYEQYF. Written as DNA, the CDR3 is TGTGCCAGCAGTTACTCAGAAGGTTTCTACGAGCAGTACTTC.